Following are 2 T cell receptor beta chains from one sample sequenced in a study of cytomegalovirus exposure and HLA in healthy donors. A multiplex PCR was run with 60 Vbeta primers and 13 Jbeta primers. Libraries were prepared by immunoSEQ multiplex PCR; TCRdb keeps only in-frame clonotypes and omits some of them. The table has about 200,000 clones, 75% to 85% seen once. The sequencing sample was made of PBMCs. The origin of the receptors is a woman aged 50 to 65 in good health and CMV-seropositive.

The V call is TRBV7-2, the J call TRBJ2-7, with 7 positions matching TRBD1. Germline lookup yields CDR1 SGHTA and CDR2 FQGNSA. The CDR3 contains 16 residues. The V segment lost 5 bases and the J segment 3 bases; nucleotides outside the gene matches: 13. The CDR3 sequence is CASSLRLGTVNYEQYF. CDR3 nucleotide sequence: TGTGCCAGCAGCCTGAGGCTTGGGACAGTCAACTACGAGCAGTACTTC.

The genes are TRBV6-1 and TRBJ1-2; a possible D gene is TRBD1 (6 bases). Trimming pared 3 bases from V and 6 bases from J, leaving 26 bases between. CDR1 is MNHNS, CDR2 SASEGT, per germline. This CDR3 spans 18 amino acids. CDR3 amino acids: CASSDPYVREGGKNGYTF. CDR3 coding DNA: TGTGCCAGCAGTGACCCCTACGTAAGGGAGGGGGGGAAGAATGGCTACACCTTC.